This T cell receptor (beta chain) was recovered during a study of OX40 agonist ivuxolimab in advanced cancers. The study in broad terms: Ivuxolimab was a fully human IgG2 agonistic monoclonal antibody targeting the costimulatory receptor OX40 (CD134). Peripheral TCRbeta sequencing was intended to test whether TCR sequence diversity was altered and clonal T-cell expansion was caused by ivuxolimab. Of the roughly 51 patients in dose escalation, around 20 had hepatocellular carcinoma, about 15 had melanoma, 9 had renal cell carcinoma and 9 had head and neck cancer. Intravenous ivuxolimab was administered to patients every 2 weeks at six dose levels: 0.01, 0.1, 0.3, 1.5, 3 and 10 mg/kg. In the dose-escalation cohort, more than 75% of patients were male, and the mean age was approximately 60 years, with a range of about 23 to 85. The paper reports the monotherapy dose-escalation portion (N of about 51 patients) of the phase I ivuxolimab trial. Partial responses occurred in three dose-escalation patients: two with cutaneous melanoma and one with hepatocellular carcinoma. Patients were allowed to have had prior anti-PD-1, anti-PD-L1 or anti-CTLA-4 therapy, and around two fifths of the dose-escalation patients had been treated with checkpoint inhibitors. Overall study results and their limits: The antigen specificity of the peripheral T cells that underwent clonal expansion was not determined. After ivuxolimab, expanded clones were on average more numerous among CD8+ T cells than among CD4+ T cells. At doses of 0.1 to 3.0 mg/kg, clonal expansion of both CD4+ and CD8+ T cells in blood was seen between baseline and week 6. In the 0.1-3.0 mg/kg groups, partial responders were among the patients with the lowest normalized peripheral clonal expansion, particularly in CD8+ T cells. Low levels of normalized T-cell clonal expansion were also shown by some nonresponding patients.

Genomic DNA was extracted from sorted cells for sequencing of the TCRbeta CDR3 region. The immunoSEQ Assay was used to sequence the TCRbeta CDR3 regions. TCRdb mirrors the immuneACCESS table, restricted to in-frame sequences. Some clones are absent from its copies; in checked studies, under half trace to an unresolved V gene, and the reason for the others is unknown. The sample table holds about 73,000 clones, of which around 90% were seen once. Around 0.5% of the sample is held by the ten biggest clonotypes. According to the germline V gene (reference sequence), CDR1 reads MNHEY and CDR2 reads SMNVEV. At the junction V is shortened by 3 bases and J by 3 bases; bases outside the gene matches: 7. The CDR3 starts with the cysteine, ends with the phenylalanine, and has 16 residues. Of the read, only the CDR3 DNA is kept; its 48 bases are in frame from base 1. Patients with a history of autoimmune disease or receiving systemic immunosuppression were excluded from the trial. Peripheral blood for TCR sequencing was collected from all dose cohorts at baseline, on cycle 4 day 1, and on cycle 7 day 1. Samples were obtained from an open-label, multicenter, first-in-human phase I dose-escalation trial of ivuxolimab. Adults with locally advanced or metastatic melanoma, renal cell carcinoma, hepatocellular carcinoma or head and neck squamous cell carcinoma were enrolled in the trial. CD4+ and CD8+ T cells were sorted separately from peripheral blood before TCR sequencing.

This clone was seen more than once but under ten times. This clone's antigen is unknown. No base quality values were provided; no much bigger clone lies one nucleotide off. This sequence was found in an adult with an advanced solid tumor such as melanoma, head and neck, liver or kidney cancer. The sample in question was CD4+ or CD8+ T cells sorted from blood, obtained in a trial of the OX40 agonist ivuxolimab. Rearrangement joined TRBV27 to TRBJ2-3; 9 of the junction bases match TRBD1. The CDR3 is CASSFSGTGWTDTQYF. The DNA sequence reads TGTGCCAGCAGTTTCTCCGGGACAGGGTGGACAGATACGCAGTATTTT.